This TCR beta chain was documented in a study of cytomegalovirus exposure and HLA in healthy donors. Overall study results and limits: An ancestry cluster, one associated with Asian ancestry, reportedly showed fewer N-insertions than the approximately 670-donor mean in a later analysis. Across donors, most TCRs were seen rarely, yet some public ones were widespread. The records held CMV serostatus as the only immune exposure information. On later analysis, the bulk of CMV-associated TCR beta chains appeared to be HLA-restricted.

Points on this clone: Antigen unknown.

Trimming removed 7 bases from V and 0 bases from J; junction bases left unmatched: 7. CDR1 and CDR2 from the germline V gene are SGHVS and FNYEAQ. CDR3 length: 16 residues. PCR involved 60 Vbeta and 13 Jbeta primers. Sequencing used immunoSEQ multiplex PCR; TCRdb keeps in-frame clones, though not all of them. The sample has about 200,000 clones; 80% to 85% are singletons. This receptor was identified in a woman aged 45 to 65 in good health and CMV-seropositive. The chain employs TRBV7-6 and TRBJ2-2; 8 nucleotides align to TRBD1. Input material: PBMCs. CDR3 sequence (DNA): TGTGCCAGCACCCCTTTACAGGGGGCGAACACCGGGGAGCTGTTTTTT. Translating it yields CASTPLQGANTGELFF.